This note documents a single T cell receptor beta chain sequence. With V trimmed by 4 bases and J by 7 bases, 8 bases remained unmatched. Germline V gene lookup returns CDR1 SGHRS and CDR2 YFSETQ. The CDR3 loop spans 14 amino acids. Sequencing used immunoSEQ multiplex PCR; TCRdb keeps in-frame clones, though not all of them. The table records some 130,000 clones, around 89% of them present only once. Seattle researchers signed up patients amid active infection and tracked them longitudinally. This record belongs to a study of blood T cell repertoires in COVID-19. Study overall: COVID-19 samples, acute and convalescent, were from the United States, Italy and Spain. In each case, the material was cDNA or gDNA derived from T cells, B-cell-depleted T cells, or PBMCs.

Sequencing input: peripheral blood. This clonotype was sampled from a man between 60 and 75 years old with COVID-19, enrolled during active disease. The V and J genes are TRBV5-1 and TRBJ2-1, with 7 nucleotides matching TRBD2. The CDR3 DNA reads as TGCGCCAGCAGCCGGCCGGGGGGTTTTAATGAGCAGTTCTTC. This gives the protein CASSRPGGFNEQFF.